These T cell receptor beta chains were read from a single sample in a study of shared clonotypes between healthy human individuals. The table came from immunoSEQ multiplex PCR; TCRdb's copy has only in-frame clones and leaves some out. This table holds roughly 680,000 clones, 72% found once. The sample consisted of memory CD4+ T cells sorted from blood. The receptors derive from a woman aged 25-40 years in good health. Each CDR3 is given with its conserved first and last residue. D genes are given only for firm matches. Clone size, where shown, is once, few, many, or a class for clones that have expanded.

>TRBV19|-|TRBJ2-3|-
CASSGQRTRADTQYF
TGTGCCAGTAGCGGACAGCGGACCCGCGCGGATACGCAGTATTTT
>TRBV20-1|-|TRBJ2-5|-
CSAREGTEQYF
TGCAGTGCTAGAGAAGGAACAGAGCAGTACTTC
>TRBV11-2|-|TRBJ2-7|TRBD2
CASSFTPGLVVEQYF
TGTGCCAGCAGCTTTACCCCGGGACTAGTCGTCGAGCAGTACTTC
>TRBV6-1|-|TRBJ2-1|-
CASSWTDNEQFF
TGTGCCAGCAGTTGGACAGACAATGAGCAGTTCTTC
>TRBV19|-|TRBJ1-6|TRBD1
CASSLRQGSRSPLHF
TGTGCCAGTAGCCTCCGACAGGGGTCGAGATCACCCCTCCACTTT
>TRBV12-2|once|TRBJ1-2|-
CASRPWTGGGYTF
TGTGCAAGTCGCCCGTGGACAGGGGGAGGCTACACCTTC
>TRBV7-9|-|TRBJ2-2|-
CASSLSNSNTGELFF
TGTGCCAGCAGCTTGTCGAACTCGAACACCGGGGAGCTGTTTTTT
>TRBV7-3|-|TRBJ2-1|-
CASSLNGNNEQFF
TGTGCCAGCAGCTTAAACGGTAACAATGAGCAGTTCTTC
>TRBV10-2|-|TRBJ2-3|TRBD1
CASSEPRDRAISGADTQYF
TGCGCCAGCAGTGAACCCCGGGACAGGGCAATTTCTGGTGCGGATACGCAGTATTTT
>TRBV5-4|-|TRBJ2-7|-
CASSLAPNTYEQYF
TGTGCCAGCAGCTTGGCACCCAATACCTACGAGCAGTACTTC
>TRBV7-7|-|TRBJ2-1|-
CASSLFGQNNEQFF
TGTGCCAGCAGCTTGTTTGGGCAGAACAATGAGCAGTTCTTC
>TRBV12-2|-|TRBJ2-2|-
CASRFPYGELFF
TGTGCAAGTCGCTTCCCGTACGGGGAGCTGTTTTTT
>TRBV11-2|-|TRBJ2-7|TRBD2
CASSLDRTSGSDYEQYF
TGTGCCAGCAGCTTAGATCGGACTAGCGGGAGCGACTACGAGCAGTACTTC
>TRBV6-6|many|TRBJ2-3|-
CASSDSGDTQYF
TGTGCCAGCAGTGACTCGGGGGATACGCAGTATTTT
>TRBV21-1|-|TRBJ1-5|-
CASSKREGDRRQPQHF
TGTGCCAGCAGCAAAAGAGAGGGGGACAGAAGGCAGCCCCAGCATTTT
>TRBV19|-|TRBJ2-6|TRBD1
CASSLGRGLAGANVLTF
TGTGCCAGTAGTTTGGGCAGGGGGCTTGCTGGGGCCAACGTCCTGACTTTC
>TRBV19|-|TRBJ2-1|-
CASSIVGGMANNEQFF
TGTGCCAGTAGTATAGTAGGTGGCATGGCCAACAATGAGCAGTTCTTC